This entry lists 29 T cell receptor beta chains sequenced from one sample in a study of T cell responses to AZD1222 COVID-19 vaccine. TCRdb's copy holds only in-frame clones and misses some; the assay was immunoSEQ multiplex PCR. The table has approximately 120,000 clones, roughly 87% seen once. Sequencing used peripheral blood, obtained on day 0 of AZD1222 vaccination. Receptor source: an adult in good health.

This rearrangement joins TRBV27 to TRBJ1-1; 7 nucleotides line up with TRBD1. J was trimmed by 3 bases and V by 4 bases; bases with no gene match: 5. Germline V gene sequence: CDR1 MNHEY, CDR2 SMNVEV (reference sequence). The CDR3 has 14 residues. CDR3 sequence: CASSWGQSYTEAFF. In DNA, the CDR3 is TGTGCCAGCAGTTGGGGACAGTCGTACACTGAAGCTTTCTTT.

The chain uses TRBV6-2 or TRBV6-3 and TRBJ2-7; TRBD1 agrees at 7 bases. Germline CDR1 and CDR2: MNHEY and SVGEGT. This CDR3 has 13 residues. The V segment lost 5 bases and the J segment 6 bases; nucleotides outside the gene matches: 7. The CDR3 region has the DNA TGTGCCAGCAGTGTTAACAGGGGTGGCGAGCAGTACTTC. The encoded protein is CASSVNRGGEQYF.

The rearrangement joins TRBV11-1 to TRBJ1-3; TRBD1 matches at 7 bases. The V and J ends lost 4 bases and 0 bases, in that order; junction bases with no gene match: 3. Germline V gene data show CDR1 as SGHAT and CDR2 as FQDESV (reference sequence). The CDR3 totals 15 residues. The DNA of the CDR3 is TGTGCCAGCAGCTCGGACAGGCCCTCTGGAAACACCATATATTTT. Residues: CASSSDRPSGNTIYF. The entire variable domain, with the rest obtained from reference TRBV11-1 and TRBJ1-3, is as follows: EAEVAQSPRYKITEKSQAVAFWCDPISGHATLYWYRQILGQGPELLVQFQDESVVDDSQLPKDRFSAERLKGVDSTLKIQPAELGDSAMYLCASSSDRPSGNTIYFGEGSWLTVV.

The chain couples TRBV5-1 to TRBJ2-7, with D perhaps given as TRBD1 or TRBD2 (5 bases each). CDR1 and CDR2 (germline): SGHRS, YFSETQ. V was trimmed by 0 bases and J by 0 bases, leaving 13 bases between them. The length of the CDR3 is 16 residues. Here the CDR3 DNA reads TGCGCCAGCAGCTTGGGTTCGGGGCCAGGCTCCTACGAGCAGTACTTC. It encodes CASSLGSGPGSYEQYF.

This chain links TRBV28 with TRBJ1-4; a possible D gene is TRBD1 (6 bases). Trimming shortened V by 4 bases and J by 0 bases, and 12 bases separated the two germline ends. The germline gives CDR1 MDHEN, CDR2 SYDVKM. CDR3 length: 16 amino acids. Here the CDR3 reads CASSSWTAATNEKLFF. The CDR3 region has the DNA TGTGCCAGCAGTTCCTGGACAGCCGCAACTAATGAAAAACTGTTTTTT.

The gene calls are TRBV7-9 and TRBJ2-1, with 8 nucleotides matching TRBD2. Germline CDR1 is SEHNR and CDR2 is FQNEAQ (reference sequence). Trimming cost V 1 base and J 2 bases; bases outside gene matches: 1. The CDR3 has 15 residues. CDR3 protein: CASSLGTSPYNEQFF. Here the CDR3 DNA reads TGTGCCAGCAGCTTAGGGACTAGCCCCTACAATGAGCAGTTCTTC.

J is TRBJ1-6 and V is TRBV28, with 7 bases fitting TRBD1. V dropped 5 bases and J dropped 9; count of bases not matched to a gene: 10. CDR1 is MDHEN and CDR2 is SYDVKM in the germline V gene. The CDR3 extends over 15 amino acids. The CDR3 reads CASSALDRDTSPLHF. The CDR3 DNA sequence: TGTGCCAGCAGTGCCCTTGACAGGGACACTTCACCCCTCCACTTT.

This rearrangement joins TRBV11-2 to TRBJ2-6; D is undetermined. Trimming shortened V by 6 bases and J by 0 bases, and 9 bases separated the two germline ends. The length of the CDR3 is 15 residues. Germline V gene lookup returns CDR1 SGHAT and CDR2 FQNNGV. CDR3 DNA sequence: TGTGCCAGCAGTGACCCAGGCTCTGGGGCCAACGTCCTGACTTTC. This translates into CASSDPGSGANVLTF.

V gene TRBV7-2 combines with J gene TRBJ2-5; TRBD2 matches 8 bases. Per the germline V gene, CDR1 is SGHTA and CDR2 is FQGNSA. V lost 2 bases to trimming and J lost 5 bases; unmatched junction nucleotides: 7. This CDR3 is built from 15 residues. CDR3 in amino acids: CASSLLRGGQETQYF. CDR3 sequence (DNA): TGTGCCAGCAGCTTACTCCGGGGGGGCCAGGAGACCCAGTACTTC.

The V and J genes are TRBV2 and TRBJ2-7, with D unresolved. Germline V lookup: CDR1 SNHLY, CDR2 FYNNEI. With 6 bases removed from V and 0 bases from J, the gap between germline ends came to 9 bases. There are 13 residues in the CDR3. DNA for the CDR3: TGTGCCAGCAGATCAGGAAGCTCCTACGAGCAGTACTTC. It specifies CASRSGSSYEQYF.

The chain joins TRBV30 to TRBJ1-1, with a possible D match to TRBD1 (6 bases). Germline assignment: CDR1 GTSNPN and CDR2 SVGIG (reference sequence). The length of the CDR3 is 14 residues. The germline V and J ends were trimmed by 0 bases and 4 bases, with 12 bases remaining between them. CDR3 DNA: TGTGCCTGGAGTGTGACAGGTTTGGGCACTGAAGCTTTCTTT. Amino acid sequence: CAWSVTGLGTEAFF.

The V and J genes are TRBV5-6 and TRBJ1-2; unclear D gene. CDR3 size: 16 residues. V was cut by 4 bases and J by 1 base, with 17 bases left in between. Per germline, CDR1 SGHDT and CDR2 YYEEEE. CDR3 sequence reads: CASSPKPQTHNYGYTF. The CDR3 DNA sequence: TGTGCCAGCAGCCCCAAACCGCAGACCCATAACTATGGCTACACCTTC. Variable domain in full (rest from reference TRBV5-6 and TRBJ1-2): DAGVTQSPTHLIKTRGQQVTLRCSPKSGHDTVSWYQQALGQGPQFIFQYYEEEERQRGNFPDRFSGHQFPNYSSELNVNALLLGDSALYLCASSPKPQTHNYGYTFGSGTRLTVV.

This clone has only one observation. CDR3 DNA: TGTGCCAGCAGTTTATGGAGAGATGAACTTAATTCACCCCTCCACTTT. Translation gives CASSLWRDELNSPLHF. The chain combines TRBV28 with TRBJ1-6; D gene unclear. CDR1 is MDHEN, CDR2 SYDVKM, per germline. The ends were cut back, 0 bases at V and 6 bases at J, with 12 bases in the middle. This CDR3 is 16 amino acids long.

The genes are TRBV4-2 and TRBJ1-3, with D maybe TRBD1 (5 bases). In germline, CDR1 is LGHNA, CDR2 YNFKEQ. The CDR3 totals 15 residues. Between the trimmed V and J ends, which lost 4 bases and 7 bases, there was a span of 17 bases. The CDR3 protein is CASSPSPSGGNTIYF. The CDR3 nucleotides are TGTGCCAGCAGCCCTTCACCCTCCGGGGGGAACACCATATATTTT.

DNA of the CDR3: TGTGCCAGCAGCCAAAGACAGGGGGCTACGGTCTACGAGCAGTACTTC. The encoded protein is CASSQRQGATVYEQYF. The V call is TRBV3-1 (or the pseudogene TRBV3-2), the J call TRBJ2-7; 10 bases align to TRBD1. Trimming removed 2 bases from V and 3 bases from J; junction bases left unmatched: 7. The CDR3 has 16 amino acids. Germline V gives CDR1 LGHDT, CDR2 YNNKEL (reference sequence).

This clone has just one count. The V call is TRBV7-9, the J call TRBJ2-3; 8 bases align to TRBD2. CDR3 length: 17 amino acids. Germline CDR1 is SEHNR and CDR2 is FQNEAQ (reference sequence). V was pared by 2 bases and J by 0 bases, with 7 bases of the junction left unmatched. CDR3 amino acids: CASSLYGASGSTDTQYF. The CDR3 DNA reads TGTGCCAGCAGCTTATATGGGGCTAGCGGGAGCACAGATACGCAGTATTTT.

V gene TRBV6-6 combines with J gene TRBJ2-1; TRBD2 agrees at 11 bases. The CDR3 length is 14 residues. Germline V gives CDR1 MNHNY, CDR2 SVGAGI (reference sequence). Trimming cost V 7 bases and J 6 bases; bases outside gene matches: 5. CDR3 protein: CASKTSGKSNEQFF. CDR3 bases: TGTGCCAGCAAGACTAGCGGGAAGTCCAATGAGCAGTTCTTC.

V is TRBV7-2 and J is TRBJ2-2; D possibly corresponds to TRBD2 (6 bases). Germline V gene data show CDR1 as SGHTA and CDR2 as FQGNSA. The CDR3 loop spans 13 amino acids. Trimming cost V 0 bases and J 8 bases, with 7 bases left between them. The CDR3 reads CASSLAGRGELFF. CDR3 DNA: TGTGCCAGCAGCTTAGCGGGGAGGGGGGAGCTGTTTTTT.

This chain uses TRBV10-3 with TRBJ2-5; TRBD2 agrees at 14 bases. V trimming: 4 bases; J trimming: 4 bases; junction bases outside the gene matches: 5. There are 16 residues in the CDR3. CDR1 is ENHRY and CDR2 is SYGVKD in the germline V gene. CDR3 in DNA: TGTGCCATCAGTGGACTAGCGGGAGGGGGGGCAGAGACCCAGTACTTC. Translated: CAISGLAGGGAETQYF.

The J gene is TRBJ1-6, the V gene TRBV19; maybe TRBD1 (5 bases). Looked up from germline, CDR1 is LNHDA and CDR2 is SQIVND (reference sequence). This CDR3 comprises 16 residues. Trimming stripped 6 bases from V and 8 bases from J, with 20 bases between. The CDR3, as DNA: TGTGCCAGTAGCAGCAGGGAAGGCCTGGCTCATTCACCCCTCCACTTT. It is translated as CASSSREGLAHSPLHF. Full variable domain (outside the CDR3, taken from reference TRBV19 and TRBJ1-6): DGGITQSPKYLFRKEGQNVTLSCEQNLNHDAMYWYRQDPGQGLRLIYYSQIVNDFQKGDIAEGYSVSREKKESFPLTVTSAQKNPTAFYLCASSSREGLAHSPLHFGNGTRLTVT.

The chain has TRBV7-9 and TRBJ2-5, with a possible D match to TRBD1 (6 bases). CDR3 length: 19 residues. V gave up 4 bases and J gave up 2 bases, with 26 bases separating them. Looked up from germline, CDR1 is SEHNR and CDR2 is FQNEAQ (reference sequence). In DNA, the CDR3 is TGTGCCAGCAGCTCAGAAACTACTTACCGCCAGGGGCGACAAGAGACCCAGTACTTC. Amino acids: CASSSETTYRQGRQETQYF.

This chain links TRBV12-3 or TRBV12-4 with TRBJ2-7, with a weak D call TRBD1 (7 bases). Trimming removed 5 bases at V and 6 bases at J, with 14 bases between. The CDR3 has 13 residues. The CDR3 DNA follows: TGTGCCAGCAGTCGGGGGACAGTTCCCGAGCAGTACTTC. This translates into CASSRGTVPEQYF.

The chain joins TRBV6-2 or TRBV6-3 to TRBJ1-2; no clear D gene. The germline CDR1 and CDR2 sequences are MNHEY and SVGEGT. V dropped 5 bases and J dropped 6 bases, with 10 bases sitting between them. The CDR3 is 12 residues long. This CDR3 is CASSLPYNGYTF. The CDR3 coding sequence is TGTGCCAGCAGTCTCCCCTATAATGGCTACACCTTC.

The V call is TRBV9, the J call TRBJ2-7; 13 bases line up with TRBD2. J was trimmed by 2 bases and V by 4 bases; bases with no gene match: 9. The CDR3 is 17 amino acids. The germline V gene has CDR1 SGDLS and CDR2 YYNGEE. The CDR3 nucleotides are TGTGCCAGCAGCCGGGGACTAGCGGGAACCCCTCCCTACGAGCAGTACTTC. It specifies CASSRGLAGTPPYEQYF.

The chain couples TRBV19 to TRBJ1-3, with D perhaps TRBD1 (5 bases). The CDR3 has 15 residues. CDR1 and CDR2 from the germline V gene are LNHDA and SQIVND (reference sequence). Trimming cost V 6 bases and J 0 bases, with 12 bases left between them. CDR3 sequence reads: CASSKAGTSGNTIYF. The CDR3 nucleotides read TGTGCCAGTAGCAAAGCCGGGACCTCTGGAAACACCATATATTTT.

The rearrangement links TRBV2 to TRBJ1-6; D call uncertain. The ends were cut back, 4 bases at V and 7 bases at J, with 11 bases in the middle. This CDR3 is built from 14 residues. CDR1 is SNHLY, CDR2 FYNNEI, per germline. CDR3 residues: CASSATGRNSPLHF. The CDR3 bases are TGTGCCAGCAGTGCCACCGGGAGAAATTCACCCCTCCACTTT.

The rearrangement joins TRBV29-1 to TRBJ1-5; TRBD1 might be the D (6 bases). The CDR3 loop spans 13 amino acids. Germline lookup yields CDR1 SQVTM and CDR2 ANQGSEA. Trimming left V 5 bases short and J 3 bases short, with 11 bases between. In DNA form, the CDR3 reads TGCAGCGTTTCGGGACATCTCAATCAGCCCCAGCATTTT. It encodes CSVSGHLNQPQHF.

CDR3 sequence (DNA): TGTGCCAGCAGTTACGGGGGGCTCGAGCAGTACTTC. Translating it yields CASSYGGLEQYF. The gene calls are TRBV6-6 and TRBJ2-7; possibly TRBD1 or TRBD2 for D (6 bases each). The CDR3 has 12 residues. With 2 bases removed from V and 6 bases from J, the gap between germline ends came to 8 bases. CDR1 and CDR2 (germline): MNHNY, SVGAGI (reference sequence).

The V and J genes are TRBV18 and TRBJ1-3; 9 nucleotides match TRBD1. Trimming removed 3 bases from V and 2 bases from J; junction bases left unmatched: 8. The CDR3 extends over 17 amino acids. Germline values: CDR1 KGHSH, CDR2 LQKENI. CDR3 DNA sequence: TGTGCCAGCTCACCCGGGACAGGGTTGTACCCTGGAAACACCATATATTTT. It specifies CASSPGTGLYPGNTIYF.